Listed here are 22 T cell receptor beta chains from one sample, sequenced in a study of blood T cells in healthy people across ages (dated by TCRdb to between 2015 and 2017). Library creation used 5' RACE. The sample was run on an Illumina HiSeq 2500. A second PCR of roughly 7 to 11 cycles was performed with a sample-barcoded 5' primer and a J-beta primer mix. Using fastp trimming at Q25 and MiXCR clonotype assembly, TCRdb reanalyzed the public sequencing data and kept in-frame beta chains. Duplicate CDR3 protein sequences are folded into a single record with the most common DNA and genes. The sample contains 780,000 or so distinct CDR3 sequences, approximately 60% of them found a single time. The top ten clonotypes cover under 30% of the sample. Sequencing input: blood. These receptors were obtained from a man aged 40-49 years in good health.

This clonotype has a handful of counts. V usage is TRBV15 and J usage is TRBJ2-5; D perhaps matches TRBD2 (5 bases). Germline V gene data show CDR1 as LNHNV and CDR2 as YYDKDF (reference sequence). This CDR3 region has 17 residues. V shed 1 base and J shed 5 bases, with 20 bases lying between them. This CDR3 reads CATSRVGSTSRGETQYF. The CDR3 coding sequence is TGTGCCACCAGCAGAGTTGGGTCAACTAGTCGTGGGGAGACCCAGTACTTC.

The V gene is TRBV20-1, the J gene TRBJ2-5, with 8 bases lining up with TRBD2. V shed 0 bases, J shed 3 bases, and the junction held 6 bases outside the gene matches. Looked up from germline, CDR1 is DFQATT and CDR2 is SNEGSKA (reference sequence). The CDR3 loop spans 15 amino acids. CDR3 coding DNA: TGCAGTGCTAGAGATAGCGGGGACGCTAAAGAGACCCAGTACTTC. As protein: CSARDSGDAKETQYF.

The rearrangement joins TRBV5-1 to TRBJ1-1; a weak D match, TRBD1 (5 bases). The CDR3 runs 14 residues. Germline V lookup: CDR1 SGHRS, CDR2 YFSETQ. V was pared by 0 bases and J by 5 bases, with 11 bases between. The CDR3 nucleotides read TGCGCCAGCAGCTTGGAAGTGGGGCAAACTGAAGCTTTCTTT. Translating it yields CASSLEVGQTEAFF.

This clonotype was counted once. The V and J genes are TRBV27 and TRBJ2-1; 7 nucleotides agree with TRBD2. The ends lost 5 bases at V and 10 bases at J; junction bases unmatched: 17. There are 16 residues in the CDR3. Per the germline V gene, CDR1 is MNHEY and CDR2 is SMNVEV (reference sequence). CDR3 DNA sequence: TGTGCCAGCAGTCACCGACTAGCTTGGGGCCTACAGGAGCAGTTCTTC. It specifies CASSHRLAWGLQEQFF.

The chain joins TRBV7-9 to TRBJ1-4; 12 positions match TRBD1. The germline CDR1 and CDR2 sequences are SEHNR and FQNEAQ (reference sequence). V trimming: 5 bases; J trimming: 7 bases; junction bases outside the gene matches: 8. This CDR3 is built from 16 residues. This CDR3 reads CASSIPGQGAGEKLFF. The CDR3 nucleotides read TGTGCCAGCAGCATACCGGGACAGGGGGCCGGTGAAAAACTGTTTTTT. Based on the CDR3 plus reference TRBV7-9 and TRBJ1-4, the full variable domain is DTGVSQNPRHKITKRGQNVTFRCDPISEHNRLYWYRQTLGQGPEFLTYFQNEAQLEKSRLLSDRFSAERPKGSFSTLEIQRTEQGDSAMYLCASSIPGQGAGEKLFFGSGTQLSVL.

This chain links TRBV19 with TRBJ2-3; 8 bases are shared with TRBD2. The V and J ends lost 2 bases and 8 bases, in that order; junction bases with no gene match: 9. In germline, CDR1 is LNHDA, CDR2 SQIVND (reference sequence). The CDR3 runs to 15 residues. CDR3 bases: TGTGCCAGTAGTATACCGGGACTAGGGCTCGGTACGCAGTATTTT. Translating gives CASSIPGLGLGTQYF.

This chain joins TRBV28 and TRBJ2-7, with D unclear. The CDR3 runs 15 residues. Trimming took off 5 bases at V and 3 bases at J, with 17 bases between the two ends. Per the germline V gene, CDR1 is MDHEN and CDR2 is SYDVKM. This chain's CDR3 is CASSEPGTTYYEQYF. For the CDR3, the DNA is TGTGCCAGCAGTGAACCAGGAACAACTTACTACGAGCAGTACTTC.

This chain links TRBV4-3 with TRBJ2-1; TRBD1 or TRBD2 may be the D gene (5 bases each). The germline V gene encodes CDR1 LGHNA and CDR2 YSLEER. CDR3 length: 13 residues. Trimming removed 0 bases from V and 10 bases from J, with 10 bases in between. The CDR3: CASSQDSWGEQFF. The CDR3 nucleotides read TGCGCCAGCAGCCAAGATAGCTGGGGGGAGCAGTTCTTC.

This chain joins TRBV6-5 and TRBJ1-6; D is ambiguous. CDR1 is MNHEY and CDR2 is SVGAGI in the germline V gene. The ends were cut back, 3 bases at V and 7 bases at J, with 7 bases in the middle. This CDR3 has 13 residues. DNA for the CDR3: TGTGCCAGCAGTTATTCACAGAATTCACCCCTCCACTTT. Protein sequence: CASSYSQNSPLHF.

This clonotype was picked up a small number of times. The rearrangement uses TRBV28 and TRBJ2-3; D is unresolved. The CDR3 totals 11 residues. The germline V gene has CDR1 MDHEN and CDR2 SYDVKM. Between the trimmed V and J ends, which lost 4 bases and 4 bases, there was a span of 3 bases. The CDR3 sequence is CASSWADTQYF. CDR3 nucleotides: TGTGCCAGCAGTTGGGCAGATACGCAGTATTTT.

This clonotype occurred a few times. This chain uses TRBV11-2 with TRBJ2-5; a weak D match, TRBD1 (6 bases). Near its end, the DNA agrees better with TRBJ2-7, so the J call may be wrong. There are 12 residues in the CDR3. Germline V lookup: CDR1 SGHAT, CDR2 FQNNGV. CDR3 bases: TGTGCCAGTCGGCCAGGGGTAAGCGAGCAGTACTTC. Protein product: CASRPGVSEQYF.

The chain joins TRBV11-3 to TRBJ2-7; D gene unclear. TRBJ2-5 explains the end of the DNA better; the J call may be wrong. Germline loops: CDR1 SGHNT, CDR2 YENEEA. The CDR3 length is 14 residues. The CDR3 is CASSLDRNRETQYF. The CDR3 region has the DNA TGTGCCAGCAGCTTAGACAGGAACAGAGAGACCCAGTACTTC.

This clonotype was seen only a few times. J is TRBJ2-5 and V is TRBV6-1, with TRBD1 as a possible D gene (5 bases). Trimming pared 6 bases from V and 0 bases from J, leaving 17 bases between. The germline V gene encodes CDR1 MNHNS and CDR2 SASEGT. The CDR3 runs to 16 residues. CDR3: CASSPQGPSYQETQYF. In nucleotides, the CDR3 is TGTGCCAGCAGCCCTCAGGGTCCAAGTTACCAAGAGACCCAGTACTTC.

The chain has TRBV29-1 and TRBJ2-7, with a weak D call TRBD2 (7 bases). Germline lookup yields CDR1 SQVTM and CDR2 ANQGSEA. Trimming took 2 bases from V and 3 from J, leaving 20 bases between them. This CDR3 region has 16 residues. This chain's CDR3 is CSVEKAGGGQDYEQYF. The CDR3 DNA sequence: TGCAGCGTTGAAAAGGCTGGGGGGGGCCAAGACTACGAGCAGTACTTC.

The chain couples TRBV27 to TRBJ2-6; tentatively, D is TRBD2 (5 bases). Per germline, CDR1 MNHEY and CDR2 SMNVEV (reference sequence). V shed 6 bases and J shed 0 bases, with 21 bases lying between them. This CDR3 is built from 19 residues. The CDR3 sequence: CASSPLGVEGYSGANVLTF. The CDR3 DNA reads as TGTGCCAGCAGCCCCCTCGGGGTTGAAGGGTACTCTGGGGCCAACGTCCTGACTTTC.

V is TRBV20-1 and J is TRBJ2-1; 7 positions agree with TRBD2. Trimming cost V 3 bases and J 0 bases; bases outside gene matches: 5. CDR1 and CDR2 from the germline V gene are DFQATT and SNEGSKA (reference sequence). The CDR3 runs 15 residues. CDR3 DNA: TGCAGTGCTAGTAGGCGGGAGAGCTCCTACAATGAGCAGTTCTTC. Translated, it gives CSASRRESSYNEQFF.

The chain carries TRBV20-1 and TRBJ2-7; 12 bases map to TRBD2. Trimming took 3 bases from V and 6 from J; bases not matched to a gene: 3. The CDR3 consists of 13 residues. Per the germline V gene, CDR1 is DFQATT and CDR2 is SNEGSKA (reference sequence). The CDR3 sequence is CSARASGRGEQYF. DNA for the CDR3: TGCAGTGCTAGGGCTAGCGGGAGGGGCGAGCAGTACTTC.

The V gene is TRBV19, the J gene TRBJ1-2; possible D gene TRBD1, 5 bases. Germline values: CDR1 LNHDA, CDR2 SQIVND (reference sequence). The CDR3 spans 15 residues. V was pared by 1 base and J by 4 bases, with 13 bases between. In nucleotides, the CDR3 is TGTGCCAGTAGTATAGGGGGCAGGGCCTCCTATGGCTACACCTTC. Translation gives CASSIGGRASYGYTF.

Only a few counts were recorded for this clonotype. CDR3 in amino acids: CSVAEGGGNEQFF. CDR3 sequence (DNA): TGCAGCGTTGCTGAGGGAGGTGGGAATGAGCAGTTCTTC. The rearrangement links TRBV29-1 to TRBJ2-1, with a possible D match to TRBD2 (6 bases). The CDR3 loop spans 13 amino acids. Looked up from germline, CDR1 is SQVTM and CDR2 is ANQGSEA. Trimming removed 4 bases at V and 7 bases at J, with 14 bases between.

This rearrangement joins TRBV6-1 to TRBJ1-4; D is unclear. The CDR3 runs to 15 residues. Trimming left V 6 bases short and J 3 bases short, with 14 bases between. Germline-derived CDR1 and CDR2 are MNHNS and SASEGT. The CDR3 DNA follows: TGTGCCAGCAGCGAGGGAGGGCGGTCTAATGAAAAACTGTTTTTT. It encodes CASSEGGRSNEKLFF.

This chain uses TRBV7-9 with TRBJ2-1; 9 bases align to TRBD1. After removal of 7 bases from V and 8 bases from J, the junction contained 12 bases not matched to a gene. This CDR3 is 15 amino acids long. The germline V gene has CDR1 SEHNR and CDR2 FQNEAQ (reference sequence). CDR3 amino acids: CASTPDGTGSHEQFF. The DNA of the CDR3 is TGTGCCAGCACCCCAGACGGGACAGGGTCCCATGAGCAGTTCTTC.

This chain uses TRBV29-1 with TRBJ2-1, with 7 bases identical to TRBD1. Per the germline V gene, CDR1 is SQVTM and CDR2 is ANQGSEA. The CDR3 contains 12 residues. V lost 5 bases, J lost 10 bases, and 8 bases stayed unmatched. In DNA, the CDR3 is TGCAGCGTTCGACAGGGATCTAGCGAGCAGTTCTTC. Its protein product is CSVRQGSSEQFF.